The 23 T cell receptor beta chains presented below share a single source sample, sequenced in a study of kidney transplant recipient with SARS-CoV-2 infection. TCRdb independently ran MiXCR on the reads; one entry per CDR3 protein. Of 200,000 to 250,000 distinct CDR3 sequences listed, 25% to 35% were seen once; the top ten hold around 7.8%. The source was a blood sample, collected at baseline and between days 110 and 120 from a kidney transplant recipient. The receptor set was obtained from a male patient between 25 and 39 years old who had COVID-19 and was a kidney transplant recipient. Some T cells may be transferred from the graft donor.

This clonotype was recorded only once. A read error may be the cause here, since a much bigger clone is one base away. V gene TRBV15 combines with J gene TRBJ1-5, with D perhaps matching TRBD1 (6 bases). There are 16 residues in the CDR3. Trimming pared 2 bases from V and 9 bases from J, leaving 20 bases between. Looked up from germline, CDR1 is LNHNV and CDR2 is YYDKDF (reference sequence). The DNA for the CDR3 is TGTGCCACCAGCAGATCGTACAGGGAGGGGGGTCGGCCCCAGCATTTT. This codes for CATSRSYREGGRPQHF.

Comment on this clonotype: Since a much larger clone is just one base distant, this may be a read error. V and J are TRBV12-3 or TRBV12-4 and TRBJ2-3, with a weak D call TRBD1 (5 bases). Trimming removed 7 bases from V and 6 bases from J, with 14 bases in between. This CDR3 spans 13 amino acids. The CDR3 DNA is TGTGCCAGCAATCTAAGGGGCTGGGATACGCAGTATTTT. As protein: CASNLRGWDTQYF.

This clonotype appeared a single time. An end of the junction does not agree with germline; a read error may underlie this. V gene TRBV6-6 combines with J gene TRBJ2-3; 7 bases align to TRBD2. Per germline, CDR1 MNHNY and CDR2 SVGAGI (reference sequence). This CDR3 has 15 amino acids. This CDR3 reads CASRGVGTTTGTQYF. In DNA form, the CDR3 reads TGTGCCAGCAGAGGTGTAGGGACTACCACAGGTACGCAGTATTTT.

The chain couples TRBV2 to TRBJ1-2, with 9 bases identical to TRBD1. V lost 7 bases to trimming and J lost 2 bases; unmatched junction nucleotides: 8. Per the germline V gene, CDR1 is SNHLY and CDR2 is FYNNEI. The CDR3 extends over 15 amino acids. CDR3 amino acids: CASNSPGQGNYGYTF. The CDR3 DNA follows: TGTGCCAGCAACTCCCCGGGACAGGGCAACTATGGCTACACCTTC.

This clonotype was recorded at least ten times. CDR3: CASRYYVPGKTYGYTF. As DNA, the CDR3 is TGTGCCAGCAGGTATTACGTACCAGGAAAGACCTATGGCTACACCTTC. This chain uses TRBV5-4 with TRBJ1-2; D unresolved. This CDR3 has 16 residues. V was pared by 5 bases and J by 4 bases, with 21 bases between. Germline lookup yields CDR1 SGHNT and CDR2 YYREEE (reference sequence). Drawing the rest from reference TRBV5-4 and TRBJ1-2, the complete variable domain is ETGVTQSPTHLIKTRGQQVTLRCSSQSGHNTVSWYQQALGQGPQFIFQYYREEENGRGNFPPRFSGLQFPNYSSELNVNALELDDSALYLCASRYYVPGKTYGYTFGSGTRLTVV.

This clonotype showed up many times. The chain carries TRBV3-2 and TRBJ2-5; the tabulated D call, TRBD1, remains unverified against the DNA. TRBV3-2 is shown as a pseudogene. The CDR3 loop spans 14 amino acids. CDR3 nucleotide sequence: TGTGCCAGTACGCGGGGGATCTCACAAGAGACCCAGTACTTC. This gives the protein CASTRGISQETQYF.

This clonotype was recorded many times. The rearrangement links TRBV6-5 to TRBJ1-2, with D unclear. The ends were cut back, 4 bases at V and 4 bases at J, with 22 bases in the middle. This CDR3 has 17 amino acids. Germline CDR1 and CDR2: MNHEY and SVGAGI. The CDR3 nucleotides are TGTGCCAGCAGTTGGCAGATCTCTATGCGAAAGACCTATGGCTACACCTTC. It encodes CASSWQISMRKTYGYTF.

For this clonotype: A single base separates this from a much larger clone, so it may be a read error. The chain has TRBV28 and TRBJ2-2; TRBD1 or TRBD2 may be the D gene (5 bases each). The CDR3 covers 12 residues. Germline CDR1 MDHEN, CDR2 SYDVKM. The CDR3 here is CASEDPLRELLF. CDR3 bases: TGTGCCAGCGAGGACCCGCTCAGGGAGCTGCTTTTT.

This clonotype occurred many times. This chain connects TRBV5-6 to TRBJ1-2; D uncertain. In germline, CDR1 is SGHDT, CDR2 YYEEEE. The germline V and J ends were trimmed by 7 bases and 4 bases, with 23 bases remaining between them. The CDR3 covers 16 residues. CDR3 in amino acids: CASVGNNSRKTYGYTF. CDR3 bases: TGTGCCAGCGTCGGGAACAATAGTCGAAAGACCTATGGCTACACCTTC.

Concerning this clonotype itself: It may be a read error: a sequence one base away is much more abundant. The V call is TRBV4-2, the J call TRBJ2-2, with 9 bases identical to TRBD2. CDR1 LGHNA and CDR2 YNFKEQ come from the germline V gene. The CDR3 has 16 residues. This CDR3 is CASSQSSGSNTGGLFF. Written as DNA, the CDR3 is TGTGCCAGCAGCCAAAGTAGCGGGAGCAACACCGGGGGGCTGTTTTTT.

In regard to this clonotype: A much bigger clone sits one base away, suggesting this may be a read error. This chain links TRBV9 with TRBJ1-3, with D uncertain. Germline V gene sequence: CDR1 SGDLS, CDR2 YYNGEE. The CDR3 loop spans 17 amino acids. The CDR3 DNA is TGTGCCAGCAGCCCCCAATCAGGTCCCGGTGTGGGAAACACCATAAATTTT. As protein: CASSPQSGPGVGNTINF.

The CDR3 is CASSEAGDRGRTVPQHF. The CDR3 bases are TGTGCCAGCAGTGAAGCGGGGGACAGGGGGCGAACGGTGCCCCAGCATTTT. The genes are TRBV6-1 and TRBJ1-5, with 12 nucleotides matching TRBD1. The J segment lost 9 bases and the V segment lost 0 bases, leaving 9 bases of the junction unmatched. The CDR3 has 17 residues. Germline values: CDR1 MNHNS, CDR2 SASEGT.

This clonotype was found many times. The chain recombines TRBV6-5 with TRBJ1-1, with a possible D match to TRBD1 (5 bases). Deletions cut 5 bases from V and 10 bases from J, with 17 bases between. CDR1 and CDR2 (germline): MNHEY, SVGAGI. The CDR3 contains 13 residues. The CDR3 loop is CASSQSGVGRAFF. The DNA of the CDR3 is TGTGCCAGCAGTCAGAGTGGGGTGGGACGAGCTTTCTTT.

As to this clonotype: A much larger clone is a single base away; this may be a read error. This rearrangement joins TRBV5-6 to TRBJ1-2; D is unclear. This CDR3 has 16 amino acids. CDR1 SGHDT and CDR2 YYEEEE come from the germline V gene. In DNA, the CDR3 is TGTGCCAGCTCGGAAATCAATAGTCGAAAGACCTATGGCTGCACCTTC. Protein sequence: CASSEINSRKTYGCTF.

There are many counts of this clonotype. The gene calls are TRBV7-1 and TRBJ1-2; D gene uncertain. TRBV7-1 is recorded as an ORF, its role being uncertain. V was clipped by 5 bases and J by 4 bases, with 23 bases between them. The CDR3 covers 17 residues. The CDR3 DNA sequence: TGTGCCAGCAGCCCGGAAAATCACGAGGGAAAGACCTATGGCTACACCTTC. Amino acid sequence: CASSPENHEGKTYGYTF.

In regard to this clonotype: It is likely a read error, because the conserved phenylalanine at the end of the CDR3 is missing. The chain carries TRBV7-9 and TRBJ2-4; D is uncertain. V was cut by 10 bases and J by 6 bases, with 10 bases left in between. Per the germline V gene, CDR1 is SEHNR and CDR2 is FQNEAQ (reference sequence). The CDR3 length is 11 residues. In DNA form, the CDR3 reads TGTGCCATCGGAATAGCAAACATTCAGTACCTC. Amino acids: CAIGIANIQYL.

This clonotype was counted once. A single base separates this from a much larger clone, so it may be a read error. No DNA is shown, since the ends of the CDR3 on it are uncertain; the CDR3 is the one TCRdb lists. The chain links TRBV7-7 to TRBJ1-2. Per the germline V gene, CDR1 is SSHAT and CDR2 is FNYEAQ (reference sequence). The CDR3 length equals 17 residues, ends included. The CDR3 protein is CAGSCDYKCRKTYGYTF.

This clonotype showed up just a few times. A much bigger clone sits one base away, suggesting this may be a read error. This chain links TRBV12-3 or TRBV12-4 with TRBJ1-1; no clear D. This CDR3 comprises 11 residues. CDR3: CASSPSTEVFF. CDR3 nucleotide sequence: TGTGCCAGCAGTCCGAGCACTGAAGTTTTCTTT.

The V and J genes are TRBV28 and TRBJ1-5, with D maybe TRBD1 (6 bases). V was clipped by 5 bases and J by 0 bases, with 29 bases between them. CDR3 size: 21 residues. Germline V lookup: CDR1 MDHEN, CDR2 SYDVKM. The CDR3 loop is CASSKGTVRDKGKYSNQPQHF. The CDR3 nucleotides read TGTGCCAGCAGTAAGGGAACCGTCCGGGACAAGGGGAAATATAGCAATCAGCCCCAGCATTTT.

Notes on this clonotype: A much larger clone differs from this one at a single base, so this may be a read error. The chain couples TRBV2 to TRBJ1-1; the D gene is possibly TRBD1 (6 bases). The germline V gene encodes CDR1 SNHLY and CDR2 FYNNEI. The CDR3 length is 13 residues. The CDR3 coding sequence is TGTGCCGGCAGAGGACAGACGAACACTGAAGCTTTCTTT. Translation: CAGRGQTNTEAFF.

This clonotype was detected once. Sequence at one end of the junction differs from germline and may be a read error. This chain connects TRBV23-1 to TRBJ2-5; TRBD2 aligns across 9 bases. TRBV23-1 is labeled an ORF, and its function is uncertain. This CDR3 spans 17 amino acids. The CDR3 loop is CANSPLKTSGKQETQYF. DNA for the CDR3: TGCGCCAACAGTCCACTAAAGACTAGCGGTAAACAAGAGACCCAGTACTTC.

With regard to this clonotype: This may stem from a read error, because a much larger clone lies one nucleotide away. The rearrangement links TRBV10-3 to TRBJ1-6, with TRBD1 matching 7 bases. Germline lookup yields CDR1 ENHRY and CDR2 SYGVKD. This CDR3 spans 14 amino acids. CDR3 coding DNA: TGTACCATCAGTTTTGACAGGGATAATTCACCCCTCCACTTT. Translated: CTISFDRDNSPLHF.

Many counts were recorded for this clonotype. This chain connects TRBV19 to TRBJ1-3; D uncertain. The CDR3 is 17 residues long. Trimming pared 4 bases from V and 0 bases from J, leaving 16 bases between. Looked up from germline, CDR1 is LNHDA and CDR2 is SQIVND (reference sequence). CDR3 loop: CASSRPLSTNSGNTIYF. DNA for the CDR3: TGTGCCAGTAGTAGACCCCTCTCAACGAACTCTGGAAACACCATATATTTT.